The rows below give T cell receptor beta chains drawn from one sample of a study of T cell changes during pregnancy in multiple sclerosis. Repertoires were generated with immunoSEQ multiplex PCR, while TCRdb's copy carries only in-frame clones and drops some. The data show tens of thousands of clones, approximately 95% seen once. Source: peripheral blood, taken in the first trimester of pregnancy. The receptors were sampled from a female donor with multiple sclerosis, enrolled in a pregnancy study. CDR3s include the opening cysteine and the closing phenylalanine or tryptophan. The order of the fields is CDR3 protein, CDR3 DNA, D gene, J gene, V gene, clone size. D genes are given only for firm matches. The size entry is marked missing in some rows and otherwise reads once, few, many or a size class.

cdr3_aa: CASSGTPSGANVLTF
cdr3_nt: TGTGCCTCTTCCGGGACACCCTCTGGGGCCAACGTCCTGACTTTC
d_call: -
j_call: TRBJ2-6
v_call: TRBV2
clone_size: -

cdr3_aa: CASGLLGHSYEQYF
cdr3_nt: TGTGCCAGCGGTTTGTTGGGCCACTCCTACGAGCAGTACTTC
d_call: -
j_call: TRBJ2-7
v_call: TRBV2
clone_size: -

cdr3_aa: CASSGTSGTPYEQYF
cdr3_nt: TGTGCCAGCAGTGGGACTAGCGGGACCCCTTACGAGCAGTACTTC
d_call: TRBD2
j_call: TRBJ2-7
v_call: TRBV2
clone_size: -

cdr3_aa: CASTPGEETQYF
cdr3_nt: TGTGCCAGCACCCCAGGGGAAGAGACCCAGTACTTC
d_call: -
j_call: TRBJ2-5
v_call: TRBV2
clone_size: -

cdr3_aa: CASSFTEKLFF
cdr3_nt: TGTGCCAGCAGCTTTACAGAGAAACTGTTTTTT
d_call: -
j_call: TRBJ1-4
v_call: TRBV7-9
clone_size: -

cdr3_aa: CASSGGAGEKLFF
cdr3_nt: TGTGCCAGCAGCGGTGGGGCGGGGGAAAAACTGTTTTTT
d_call: -
j_call: TRBJ1-4
v_call: TRBV7-2
clone_size: once

cdr3_aa: CASSQADSHSGANVLTF
cdr3_nt: TGCGCCAGCAGCCAAGCCGACAGCCACTCTGGGGCCAACGTCCTGACTTTC
d_call: -
j_call: TRBJ2-6
v_call: TRBV4-3
clone_size: few

cdr3_aa: CASIGGRGGEQYF
cdr3_nt: TGTGCCAGCATCGGAGGGAGAGGCGGCGAGCAGTACTTC
d_call: -
j_call: TRBJ2-7
v_call: TRBV2
clone_size: -

cdr3_aa: CASSKGGSDTEAFF
cdr3_nt: TGTGCCAGCAGCAAGGGGGGGAGCGACACTGAAGCTTTCTTT
d_call: -
j_call: TRBJ1-1
v_call: TRBV7-8
clone_size: -

cdr3_aa: CASSLAAPRAPVLTF
cdr3_nt: TGTGCCAGCAGCTTAGCGGCTCCCAGGGCCCCCGTCCTGACTTTC
d_call: -
j_call: TRBJ2-6
v_call: TRBV7-9
clone_size: -

cdr3_aa: CASRLTSGSSYEQYF
cdr3_nt: TGTGCCAGCAGATTGACTAGCGGGAGCTCCTACGAGCAGTACTTC
d_call: TRBD2
j_call: TRBJ2-7
v_call: TRBV27
clone_size: -

cdr3_aa: CASTQDRGLSSGANVLTF
cdr3_nt: TGCGCCAGCACTCAGGACAGGGGGCTTTCCTCTGGGGCCAACGTCCTGACTTTC
d_call: TRBD1
j_call: TRBJ2-6
v_call: TRBV5-1
clone_size: -

cdr3_aa: CASSWGLGEDTQYF
cdr3_nt: TGCGCCAGCAGCTGGGGACTAGGAGAAGATACGCAGTATTTT
d_call: TRBD2
j_call: TRBJ2-3
v_call: TRBV5-1
clone_size: once

cdr3_aa: CASSLPGTGGPRSGNTIYF
cdr3_nt: TGTGCCAGCAGCTTACCCGGGACAGGGGGCCCTCGGTCTGGAAACACCATATATTTT
d_call: TRBD1
j_call: TRBJ1-3
v_call: TRBV7-9
clone_size: -

cdr3_aa: CSAHSYRNTEAFF
cdr3_nt: TGCAGCGCCCATTCTTACAGGAACACTGAAGCTTTCTTT
d_call: -
j_call: TRBJ1-1
v_call: TRBV29-1
clone_size: -

cdr3_aa: CSAMTGAGYTF
cdr3_nt: TGCAGTGCCATGACAGGGGCAGGCTACACCTTC
d_call: TRBD1
j_call: TRBJ1-2
v_call: TRBV20-1
clone_size: -

cdr3_aa: CASSRDIQETQYF
cdr3_nt: TGTGCCAGCAGTAGGGACATCCAAGAGACCCAGTACTTC
d_call: -
j_call: TRBJ2-5
v_call: TRBV2
clone_size: -

cdr3_aa: CASSWGVNTEAFF
cdr3_nt: TGTGCCAGCAGTTGGGGGGTAAACACTGAAGCTTTCTTT
d_call: -
j_call: TRBJ1-1
v_call: TRBV27
clone_size: -

cdr3_aa: CASSPRTSGDEGETQYF
cdr3_nt: TGTGCCAGCAGCCCCCGGACTAGCGGGGACGAAGGAGAGACCCAGTACTTC
d_call: TRBD2
j_call: TRBJ2-5
v_call: TRBV4-2
clone_size: -

cdr3_aa: CATFPAGQGIYEQYF
cdr3_nt: TGTGCCACTTTCCCGGCAGGACAGGGCATATACGAGCAGTACTTC
d_call: TRBD1
j_call: TRBJ2-7
v_call: TRBV28
clone_size: -

cdr3_aa: CASSFPSGRRGTGELFF
cdr3_nt: TGTGCCAGCAGTTTCCCTAGCGGGAGGCGGGGGACCGGGGAGCTGTTTTTT
d_call: TRBD2
j_call: TRBJ2-2
v_call: TRBV27
clone_size: -

cdr3_aa: CASSSNTRGGAKTYEQYF
cdr3_nt: TGTGCCAGCAGCTCCAATACGCGGGGGGGGGCTAAGACCTACGAGCAGTACTTC
d_call: TRBD2
j_call: TRBJ2-7
v_call: TRBV11-2
clone_size: -

cdr3_aa: CASSVDLSVPYNEQFF
cdr3_nt: TGTGCCAGCAGCGTAGATCTGAGCGTCCCTTACAATGAGCAGTTCTTC
d_call: -
j_call: TRBJ2-1
v_call: TRBV9
clone_size: -

cdr3_aa: CASSSRQGQNTEAFF
cdr3_nt: TGCGCCAGCAGTAGTCGACAGGGCCAGAACACTGAAGCTTTCTTT
d_call: TRBD1
j_call: TRBJ1-1
v_call: TRBV5-1
clone_size: once

cdr3_aa: CAWKGDTRHTEAFF
cdr3_nt: TGTGCCTGGAAAGGTGACACTCGACATACTGAAGCTTTCTTT
d_call: -
j_call: TRBJ1-1
v_call: TRBV30
clone_size: few

cdr3_aa: CASRRDTSGNTIYF
cdr3_nt: TGTGCCAGTAGAAGGGACACCTCTGGAAACACCATATATTTT
d_call: -
j_call: TRBJ1-3
v_call: TRBV19
clone_size: -

cdr3_aa: CASSLPTAGVGRYGYTF
cdr3_nt: TGTGCCAGCAGTTTGCCGACGGCCGGAGTGGGGAGGTATGGCTACACCTTC
d_call: -
j_call: TRBJ1-2
v_call: TRBV28
clone_size: -

cdr3_aa: CASSQDSSGRGAANTGELFF
cdr3_nt: TGCGCCAGCAGCCAAGATTCTAGCGGGAGGGGCGCCGCGAACACCGGGGAGCTGTTTTTT
d_call: TRBD2
j_call: TRBJ2-2
v_call: TRBV4-1
clone_size: -

cdr3_aa: CASRGRTDLGGYTF
cdr3_nt: TGTGCCAGCAGAGGCAGGACAGATTTAGGGGGCTACACCTTC
d_call: -
j_call: TRBJ1-2
v_call: TRBV7-2
clone_size: once

cdr3_aa: CASSERSSGRAAEQFF
cdr3_nt: TGTGCCAGCAGTGAACGGTCTAGCGGGAGGGCCGCTGAGCAGTTCTTC
d_call: TRBD2
j_call: TRBJ2-1
v_call: TRBV2
clone_size: -

cdr3_aa: CASRGQGMGLNTEAFF
cdr3_nt: TGTGCCAGCAGGGGACAGGGGATGGGATTGAACACTGAAGCTTTCTTT
d_call: TRBD1
j_call: TRBJ1-1
v_call: TRBV11-2
clone_size: once